A single T cell receptor (beta chain) is shown here with its context. Antigen unknown. Treatment for every participant with HIV took place in the United States. Ahead of DNA extraction, samples held roughly 1-10 million cryopreserved PBMC each. V lost 0 bases and J lost 2, with 14 bases in between. The CDR3 is 16 residues long. CDR1 is ENHRY and CDR2 is SYGVKD in the germline V gene. Survey level was the resolution at which the v3.0 immunoSEQ assay ran. Sequencing used immunoSEQ multiplex PCR; TCRdb keeps in-frame clones, though not all of them. The table lists tens of thousands of clones, approximately 86% of them singletons. This sample was taken from a study of long-term antiretroviral therapy in people with HIV. Study context: It was about a decade after the earliest samples that the 2015 immediate-ART recommendation appeared.

General study findings and limits: Post-ART samples showed increased diversity that remained below transplant donor control levels.

The rearrangement links TRBV10-3 to TRBJ2-7; D unresolved. This TCR was sampled from a man aged 35 to 55 with HIV. Specimen: unsorted PBMCs, collected 1.6 years after starting antiretroviral therapy. CDR3: CAISESRTAVTYEQYF. CDR3 nucleotide sequence: TGTGCCATCAGTGAGTCCCGAACGGCGGTTACCTACGAGCAGTACTTC.